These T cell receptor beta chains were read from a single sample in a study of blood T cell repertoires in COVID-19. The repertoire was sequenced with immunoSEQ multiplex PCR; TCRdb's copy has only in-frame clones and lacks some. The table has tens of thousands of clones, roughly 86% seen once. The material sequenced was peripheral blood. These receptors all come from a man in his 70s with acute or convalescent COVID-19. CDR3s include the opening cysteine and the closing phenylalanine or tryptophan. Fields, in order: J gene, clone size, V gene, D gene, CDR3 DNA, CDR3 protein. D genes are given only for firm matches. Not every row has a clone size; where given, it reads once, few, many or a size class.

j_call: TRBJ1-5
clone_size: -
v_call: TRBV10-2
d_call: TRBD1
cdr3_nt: TGCGCCAGCAGTGCATCAGGGGGCGGCAATCAGCCCCAGCATTTT
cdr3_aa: CASSASGGGNQPQHF

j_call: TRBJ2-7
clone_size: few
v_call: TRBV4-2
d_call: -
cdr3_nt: TGTGCCAGCAGCCCCGGGGTCGGAATATCCTACGAGCAGTACTTC
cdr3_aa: CASSPGVGISYEQYF

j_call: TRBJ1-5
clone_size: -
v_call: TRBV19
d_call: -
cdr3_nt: TGTGCCAGTAGTATCGGGGTGAAGGGCCAGCCCCAGCATTTT
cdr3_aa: CASSIGVKGQPQHF

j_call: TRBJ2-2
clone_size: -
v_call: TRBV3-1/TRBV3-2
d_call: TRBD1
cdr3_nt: TGTGCCAGCAGCCCTCACGGGACAGGGAAAGTAGGGGAGCTGTTTTTT
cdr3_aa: CASSPHGTGKVGELFF

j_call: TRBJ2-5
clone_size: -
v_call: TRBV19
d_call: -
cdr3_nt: TGTGCCAGTAACGACTGGCTAAGATCCTCTCCCCATGAAGAGACCCAGTACTTC
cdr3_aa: CASNDWLRSSPHEETQYF

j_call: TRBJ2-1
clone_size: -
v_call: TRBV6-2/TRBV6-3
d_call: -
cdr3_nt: TGTGCCAGCAGTTACTCGAACTGGGGCCGGGTCAATGAGCAGTTCTTC
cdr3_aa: CASSYSNWGRVNEQFF

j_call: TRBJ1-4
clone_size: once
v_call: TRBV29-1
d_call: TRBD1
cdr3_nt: TGCAGCGTATACAGGGGTGGCGAAAAACTGTTTTTT
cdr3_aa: CSVYRGGEKLFF

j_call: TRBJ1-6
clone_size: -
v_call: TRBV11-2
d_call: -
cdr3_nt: TGTGCCAGCAGCTTTGGAGCGGGCTTGCCTTCACCCCTCCACTTT
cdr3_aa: CASSFGAGLPSPLHF

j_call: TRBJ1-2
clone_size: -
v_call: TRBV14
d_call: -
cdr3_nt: TGTGCCAGCAGCCCAGGGGACGCCGTAGAAACCTACACCTTC
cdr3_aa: CASSPGDAVETYTF

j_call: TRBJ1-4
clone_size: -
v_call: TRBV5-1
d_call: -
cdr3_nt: TGCGCCAGCAGCTCCCTGGGGCCGGGCGAAAAACTGTTTTTT
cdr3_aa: CASSSLGPGEKLFF

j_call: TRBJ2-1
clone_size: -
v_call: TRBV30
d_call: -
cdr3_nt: TGTGCCTGGAGCCAAAACAATGAGCAGTTCTTC
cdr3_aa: CAWSQNNEQFF

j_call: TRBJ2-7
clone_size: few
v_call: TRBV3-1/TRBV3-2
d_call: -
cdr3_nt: TGTGCCAGCAGCAGGCAGCGGAGCTCCTACGAGCAGTACTTC
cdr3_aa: CASSRQRSSYEQYF

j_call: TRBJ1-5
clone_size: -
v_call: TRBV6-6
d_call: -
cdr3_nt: TGTGCCAGCACCAAAATCCAAGAAATTCGGAGTCAGCCCCAGCATTTT
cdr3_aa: CASTKIQEIRSQPQHF

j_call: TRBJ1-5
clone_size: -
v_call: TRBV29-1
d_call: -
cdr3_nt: TGCAGCGTTGGGGGACTTTTGAATCAGCCCCAGCATTTT
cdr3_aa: CSVGGLLNQPQHF

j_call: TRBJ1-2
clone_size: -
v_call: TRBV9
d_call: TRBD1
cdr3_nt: TGTGCCAGCAGCTCTGGACAGGGGGACTATGGCTACACCTTC
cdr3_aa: CASSSGQGDYGYTF

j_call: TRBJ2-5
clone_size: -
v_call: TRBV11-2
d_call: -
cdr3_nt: TGTGCCAGCAGCACCCGATTCGGGCGCCAGGGAGAGACCCAGTACTTC
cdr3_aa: CASSTRFGRQGETQYF

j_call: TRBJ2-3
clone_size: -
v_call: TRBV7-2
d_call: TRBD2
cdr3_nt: TGTGCCAGCAGCTTCCATGTAGCGGGGGACACAGATACGCAGTATTTT
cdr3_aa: CASSFHVAGDTDTQYF

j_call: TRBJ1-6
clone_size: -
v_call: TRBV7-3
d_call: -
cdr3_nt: TGTGCCAGCAGCCCAAGGGGTATCGATTCACCCCTCCACTTT
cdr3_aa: CASSPRGIDSPLHF

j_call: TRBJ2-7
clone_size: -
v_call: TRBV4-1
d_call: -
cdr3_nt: TGCGCCAGCAGCCAAGATGAATTGCGGGGTAGGGAGCAGTACTTC
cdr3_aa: CASSQDELRGREQYF

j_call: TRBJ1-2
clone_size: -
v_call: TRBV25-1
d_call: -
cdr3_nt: TGTGCCAGCGGGAAATCAGGGGTGGCTGGCTACACCTTC
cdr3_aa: CASGKSGVAGYTF

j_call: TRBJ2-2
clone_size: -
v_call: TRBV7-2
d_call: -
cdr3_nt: TGTGCCAGCAGCTTAAGACTAGAAAGCACCGGGGAGCTGTTTTTT
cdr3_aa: CASSLRLESTGELFF

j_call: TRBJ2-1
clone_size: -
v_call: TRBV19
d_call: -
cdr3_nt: TGTGCCAGTAGTATATTCCGCGGGATAAGAAAAAATGAGCAGTTCTTC
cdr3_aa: CASSIFRGIRKNEQFF

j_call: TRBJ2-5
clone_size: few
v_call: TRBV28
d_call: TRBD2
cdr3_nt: TGTGCCAGCAGCCCTAGGGGGACTAGCGGGAGCTTCTATCAAGAGACCCAGTACTTC
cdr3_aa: CASSPRGTSGSFYQETQYF

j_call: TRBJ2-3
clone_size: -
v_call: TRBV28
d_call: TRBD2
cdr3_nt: TGTGCCAGCAGTCCCCGGTCTAGCGGGGTCACAGATACGCAGTATTTT
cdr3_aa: CASSPRSSGVTDTQYF

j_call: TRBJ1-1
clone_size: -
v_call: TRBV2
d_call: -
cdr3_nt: TGTGCCAGCAATTTTGGCAGAATGAACACTGAAGCTTTCTTT
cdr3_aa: CASNFGRMNTEAFF

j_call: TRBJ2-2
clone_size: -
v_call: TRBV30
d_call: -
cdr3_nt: TGTGCCTGGTTCACCTCGGGACATAACACCGGGGAGCTGTTTTTT
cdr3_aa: CAWFTSGHNTGELFF